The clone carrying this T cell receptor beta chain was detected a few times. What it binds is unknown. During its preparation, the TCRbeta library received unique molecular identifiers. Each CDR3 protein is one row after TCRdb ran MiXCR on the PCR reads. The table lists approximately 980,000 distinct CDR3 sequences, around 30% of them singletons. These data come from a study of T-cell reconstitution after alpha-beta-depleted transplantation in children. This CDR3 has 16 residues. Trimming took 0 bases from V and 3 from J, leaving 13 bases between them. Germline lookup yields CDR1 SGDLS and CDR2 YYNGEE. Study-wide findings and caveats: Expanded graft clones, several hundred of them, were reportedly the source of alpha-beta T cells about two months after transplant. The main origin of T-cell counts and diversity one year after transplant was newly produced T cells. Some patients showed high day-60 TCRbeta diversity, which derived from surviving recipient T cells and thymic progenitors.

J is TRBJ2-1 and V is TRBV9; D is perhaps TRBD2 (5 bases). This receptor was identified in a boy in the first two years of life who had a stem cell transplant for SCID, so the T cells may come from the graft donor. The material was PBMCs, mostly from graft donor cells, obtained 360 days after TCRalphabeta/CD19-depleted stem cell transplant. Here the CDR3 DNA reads TGTGCCAGCAGCGTAGTACGGGGATCCCTCTACAATGAGCAGTTCTTC. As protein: CASSVVRGSLYNEQFF.